The 13 T cell receptor beta chains below were found in one sample sequenced in a study of response to subunit inactivated influenza vaccine. TCRdb itself ran the RT-PCR reads through MiXCR, one entry per CDR3 protein. The sample lists about 530,000 distinct CDR3 sequences, about an eighth seen once, with less than 15% in the top ten. The material was PBMCs from blood, obtained about 40 days after vaccination. The receptor source for this set is a man in his forties or fifties who received an inactivated influenza vaccine.

The gene calls are TRBV6-2 or TRBV6-3 and TRBJ1-5; TRBD1 agrees at 7 bases. V shed 4 bases and J 4 bases; nucleotides not matched to a gene: 22. The CDR3 contains 20 residues. Looked up from germline, CDR1 is MNHEY and CDR2 is SVGEGT. The CDR3 coding sequence is TGTGCCAGCAGTTCCCCTAAACAGGGGAGGTATTATAATGAGAATCAGCCCCAGCATTTT. Translating it yields CASSSPKQGRYYNENQPQHF.

Many counts were recorded for this clonotype. The genes are TRBV12-3 or TRBV12-4 and TRBJ1-6; 7 nucleotides match TRBD1. The CDR3 covers 14 residues. V trimming: 5 bases; J trimming: 10 bases; junction bases outside the gene matches: 8. The CDR3 here is CASSPQGQRSPLHF. Here the CDR3 DNA reads TGTGCCAGCAGTCCACAGGGACAGCGATCACCCCTCCACTTT.

The chain has TRBV6-2 or TRBV6-3 and TRBJ2-3; D may be TRBD2 (6 bases). Trimming pared 6 bases from V and 6 bases from J, leaving 13 bases between. Germline values: CDR1 MNHEY, CDR2 SVGEGT. There are 13 residues in the CDR3. DNA of the CDR3: TGTGCCAGCAGCGCGGGACGTGTCGATACGCAGTATTTT. Its translation: CASSAGRVDTQYF.

This chain uses TRBV28 with TRBJ2-1; D perhaps matches TRBD1 (6 bases). Germline CDR1 is MDHEN and CDR2 is SYDVKM. The germline V and J ends were trimmed by 2 bases and 10 bases, with 18 bases remaining between them. CDR3 length: 15 amino acids. Here the CDR3 DNA reads TGTGCCAGCAGTTTAAGTCTCACAGGGTTTCGCGAGCAGTTCTTC. Its translation: CASSLSLTGFREQFF.

J is TRBJ2-5 and V is TRBV5-6; maybe TRBD2 (5 bases). Trimming removed 0 bases at V and 7 bases at J, with 16 bases between. The length of the CDR3 is 15 residues. Germline lookup yields CDR1 SGHDT and CDR2 YYEEEE. The CDR3 DNA is TGTGCCAGCAGCTTGGGACTAACGGGCTCTGGGACCCAGTACTTC. It is translated as CASSLGLTGSGTQYF.

This clonotype was observed many times. V gene TRBV18 combines with J gene TRBJ2-1, with a possible D match to TRBD2 (5 bases). V was pared by 3 bases and J by 9 bases, with 27 bases between. CDR1 and CDR2 from the germline V gene are KGHSH and LQKENI. This CDR3 region has 18 residues. CDR3 in amino acids: CASSPPPGPDGGESEQFF. The CDR3 bases are TGTGCCAGCTCACCGCCCCCCGGACCGGACGGAGGTGAGAGTGAGCAGTTCTTC.

This clonotype was counted a single time. The J gene is TRBJ2-5, the V gene TRBV11-2; 9 nucleotides agree with TRBD2. V was clipped by 4 bases and J by 5 bases; unmatched bases: 11. Germline V gives CDR1 SGHAT, CDR2 FQNNGV. The CDR3 totals 16 residues. This chain's CDR3 is CASSSSFLAGVETQYF. DNA of the CDR3: TGTGCCAGCAGCTCCTCCTTTTTAGCGGGGGTCGAGACCCAGTACTTC.

This clonotype was counted between two and nine times. The rearrangement links TRBV10-3 to TRBJ1-2, with 11 bases lining up with TRBD1. CDR1 is ENHRY and CDR2 is SYGVKD in the germline V gene. The CDR3 consists of 17 residues. After removal of 0 bases from V and 8 bases from J, the junction contained 11 bases not matched to a gene. The DNA for the CDR3 is TGTGCCATCAGTGAGTCGACAGTTTTAAGGACAGGGGGCGGCTACACCTTC. This sequence encodes CAISESTVLRTGGGYTF.

This clonotype was counted a few times. V and J are TRBV6-1 and TRBJ1-2, with TRBD1 as a possible D gene (5 bases). The CDR3 sequence is 14 residues long. V was cut by 5 bases and J by 4 bases, with 14 bases left in between. CDR1 is MNHNS, CDR2 SASEGT, per germline. The CDR3 coding sequence is TGTGCCAGCAGTCCTGTAACAGGAGTCTATGGCTACACCTTC. Translation gives CASSPVTGVYGYTF.

Only a few counts were recorded for this clonotype. This chain links TRBV12-3 or TRBV12-4 with TRBJ2-1; unclear D gene. The V and J ends lost 0 bases and 0 bases respectively, with 6 bases between them. The CDR3 totals 15 residues. The CDR3: CASSLAHNSYNEQFF. Here the CDR3 DNA reads TGTGCCAGCAGTTTAGCACATAACTCCTACAATGAGCAGTTCTTC.

This clonotype came up a few times. The chain joins TRBV12-3 or TRBV12-4 to TRBJ2-7; D is undetermined. The V end was cut by 0 bases, the J end by 2 bases, with 8 bases between. This CDR3 comprises 14 residues. Here the CDR3 reads CASSLASMTYEQYF. The CDR3 DNA sequence: TGTGCCAGCAGTTTAGCGAGCATGACCTACGAGCAGTACTTC.

In its sample, this clonotype was seen a few times. The chain has TRBV20-1 and TRBJ1-5; D uncertain. Germline V gives CDR1 DFQATT, CDR2 SNEGSKA (reference sequence). The V and J ends lost 7 bases and 2 bases respectively, with 15 bases between them. The CDR3 covers 14 residues. CDR3 nucleotides: TGCAGTGTCAGGTCCGGTCTGGGCAATCAGCCCCAGCATTTT. The encoded protein is CSVRSGLGNQPQHF.

This clonotype has more than one count but fewer than ten. This sequence joins TRBV29-1 and TRBJ2-1, with 7 bases matching TRBD1. Germline CDR1 reads SQVTM; CDR2 reads ANQGSEA. The CDR3 is 15 amino acids. V lost 5 bases, J lost 0 bases, and 7 bases stayed unmatched. DNA for the CDR3: TGCAGCGTTCCCACAGGGGTGAGCTCCTACAATGAGCAGTTCTTC. It translates to CSVPTGVSSYNEQFF.